This TCR beta chain was identified during a study of shared clonotypes between healthy human individuals. Clones were read by immunoSEQ multiplex PCR, and TCRdb kept only the in-frame ones, dropping some. Of under 2.5 million clones in the sample, about nine tenths are singletons; the top ten hold 0.37%. Between the trimmed V and J ends, which lost 0 bases and 0 bases, there was a span of 4 bases. Germline V gene lookup returns CDR1 LNHDA and CDR2 SQIVND (reference sequence). The CDR3 totals 14 residues. Study-wide findings and caveats: Non-shared clonotypes displayed generation probabilities falling below those of clonotypes present in all four donors.

A note on this clone: Its antigen remains unknown. The same CDR3 also results from other DNA sequences found in this sample.

Splitting the CD4+ cells yielded a CD45RA+ naive subset and a CD45RA-negative memory subset. V gene TRBV19 combines with J gene TRBJ2-3; no definite D call. The material sequenced was naive CD4+ T cells from PBMCs. Subset: CD45RA+ positively selected. The TCR was taken from a man aged 18 to 35 in good health. Some clones in this sample may be carry-over from other donors' samples. The CDR3 loop reads CASSIDRSTDTQYF. The CDR3 DNA sequence: TGTGCCAGTAGTATAGACAGGAGCACAGATACGCAGTATTTT.